This TCR beta chain was identified during a study of CD8 T cells in ankylosing spondylitis. The study, taken as a whole, reports: Ankylosing spondylitis blood appeared to be characterized by a TCR beta motif of about eight highly homologous variants.

With regard to this clonotype: Its antigen is unidentified. This clone may be a read error of a much larger clone one base away.

TCRdb reprocessed the 5' RACE reads with MiXCR, giving one entry per CDR3 protein. The profile shows a few hundred thousand distinct CDR3 sequences, about 10% of them singletons. The length of the CDR3 is 13 residues. V shed 7 bases and J shed 7 bases, with 15 bases lying between them. The clonotype was recovered from a male donor with ankylosing spondylitis or in good health (not recorded which). The chain joins TRBV23-1 to TRBJ2-3, with D hard to call. TRBV23-1 is labeled an ORF, and its function is uncertain. Sequenced material: blood, either unsorted or a sorted T cell fraction (not recorded which). The CDR3 sequence is CASNQDRYNTQYF. CDR3 sequence (DNA): TGCGCCAGCAACCAAGACCGGTACAATACGCAGTATTTT.